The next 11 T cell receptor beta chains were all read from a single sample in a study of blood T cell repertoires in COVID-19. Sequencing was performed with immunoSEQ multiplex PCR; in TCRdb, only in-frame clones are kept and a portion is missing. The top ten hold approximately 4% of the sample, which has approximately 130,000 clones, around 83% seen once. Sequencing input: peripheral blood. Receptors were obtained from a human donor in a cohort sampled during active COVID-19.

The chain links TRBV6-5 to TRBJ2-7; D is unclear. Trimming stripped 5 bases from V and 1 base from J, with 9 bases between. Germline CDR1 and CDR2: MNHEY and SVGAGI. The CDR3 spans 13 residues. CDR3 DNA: TGTGCCAGCAGTCGACTGGATTCCTACGAGCAGTACTTC. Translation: CASSRLDSYEQYF.

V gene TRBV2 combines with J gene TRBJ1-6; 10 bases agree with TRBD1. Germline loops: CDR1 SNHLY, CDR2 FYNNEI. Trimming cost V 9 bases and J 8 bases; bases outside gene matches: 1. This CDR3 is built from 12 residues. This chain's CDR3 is CARTGGDSPLHF. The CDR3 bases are TGTGCCAGGACAGGGGGCGATTCACCCCTCCACTTT. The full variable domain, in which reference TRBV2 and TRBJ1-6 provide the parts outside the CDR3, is EPEVTQTPSHQVTQMGQEVILRCVPISNHLYFYWYRQILGQKVEFLVSFYNNEISEKSEIFDDQFSVERPDGSNFTLKIRSTKLEDSAMYFCARTGGDSPLHFGNGTRLTVT.

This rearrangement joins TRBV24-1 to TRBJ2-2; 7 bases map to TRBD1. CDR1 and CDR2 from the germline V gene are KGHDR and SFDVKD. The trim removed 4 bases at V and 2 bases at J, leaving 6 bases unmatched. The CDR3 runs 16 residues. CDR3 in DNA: TGTGCCACCAGTGAGGGAAGGGGGCCTAACACCGGGGAGCTGTTTTTT. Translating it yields CATSEGRGPNTGELFF.

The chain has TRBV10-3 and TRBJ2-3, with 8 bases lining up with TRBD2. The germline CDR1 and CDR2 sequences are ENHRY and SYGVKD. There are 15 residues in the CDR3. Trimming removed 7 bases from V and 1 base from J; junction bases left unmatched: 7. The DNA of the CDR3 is TGTGCCATCAAGGGGGAAGCGGGGGGCACAGATACGCAGTATTTT. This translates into CAIKGEAGGTDTQYF.

CDR3 nucleotides: TGTGCCAGCAGTTTGGCAGGGTCCTATGGCTACACCTTC. It is translated as CASSLAGSYGYTF. The J gene is TRBJ1-2, the V gene TRBV12-3 or TRBV12-4; possibly TRBD1 for D (5 bases). CDR3 length equals 13 residues. Trimming shortened V by 3 bases and J by 4 bases, and 9 bases separated the two germline ends.

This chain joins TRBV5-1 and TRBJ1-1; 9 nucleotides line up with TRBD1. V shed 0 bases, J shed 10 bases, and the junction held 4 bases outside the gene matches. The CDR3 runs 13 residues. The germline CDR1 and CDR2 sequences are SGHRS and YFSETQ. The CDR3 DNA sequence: TGCGCCAGCAGCTTGGAGGGACAGGGAACAGCTTTCTTT. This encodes CASSLEGQGTAFF.

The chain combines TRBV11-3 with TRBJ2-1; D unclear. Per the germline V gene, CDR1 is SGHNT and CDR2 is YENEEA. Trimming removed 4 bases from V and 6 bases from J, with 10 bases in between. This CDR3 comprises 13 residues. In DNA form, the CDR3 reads TGTGCCAGCAGCTCCCATCAGTCCAATGAGCAGTTCTTC. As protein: CASSSHQSNEQFF.

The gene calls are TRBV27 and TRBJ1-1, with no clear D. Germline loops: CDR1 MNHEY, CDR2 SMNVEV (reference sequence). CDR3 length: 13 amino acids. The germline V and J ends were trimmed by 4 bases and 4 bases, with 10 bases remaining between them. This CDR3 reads CASSYKGGTEAFF. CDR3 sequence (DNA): TGTGCCAGCAGTTACAAGGGAGGCACTGAAGCTTTCTTT.

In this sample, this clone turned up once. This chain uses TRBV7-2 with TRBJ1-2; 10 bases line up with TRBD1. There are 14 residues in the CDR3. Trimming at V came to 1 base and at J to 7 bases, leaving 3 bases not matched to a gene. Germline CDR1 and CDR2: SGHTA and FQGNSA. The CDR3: CASSLVDRGAGYTF. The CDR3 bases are TGTGCCAGCAGCTTAGTGGACAGGGGGGCTGGCTACACCTTC.

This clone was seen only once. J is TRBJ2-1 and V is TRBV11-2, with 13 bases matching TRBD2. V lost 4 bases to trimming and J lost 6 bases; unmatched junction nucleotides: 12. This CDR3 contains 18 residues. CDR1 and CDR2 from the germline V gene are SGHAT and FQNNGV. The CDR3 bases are TGTGCCAGCAGCTCAGGAGCCACTAGCGGGGGGGCAGGCAATGAGCAGTTCTTC. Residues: CASSSGATSGGAGNEQFF.

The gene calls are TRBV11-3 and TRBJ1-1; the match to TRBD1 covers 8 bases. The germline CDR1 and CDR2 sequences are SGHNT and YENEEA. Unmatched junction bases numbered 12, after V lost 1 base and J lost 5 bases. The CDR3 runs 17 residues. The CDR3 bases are TGTGCCAGCAGCTTAGCCGCAGGACAGGGACGGAAAACTGAAGCTTTCTTT. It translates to CASSLAAGQGRKTEAFF. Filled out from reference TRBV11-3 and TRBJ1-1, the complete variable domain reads EAGVVQSPRYKIIEKKQPVAFWCNPISGHNTLYWYLQNLGQGPELLIRYENEEAVDDSQLPKDRFSAERLKGVDSTLKIQPAELGDSAVYLCASSLAAGQGRKTEAFFGQGTRLTVV.